The 24 T cell receptor beta chains below all came from one sample that was sequenced in a study of T cell repertoires and HLA-DP antigens. The protocol was immunoSEQ multiplex PCR, while the TCRdb copy is restricted to in-frame clones and leaves out a portion. The table has around 90,000 clones, approximately 86% seen once. No antigens are known for them. Material: CD4+ T cells from PBMCs. All receptors come from a man in his forties or fifties in good health and CMV-seronegative.

The V gene is TRBV6-5, the J gene TRBJ1-2; a weak D match, TRBD1 (6 bases). CDR3 length equals 13 residues. Trimming took off 2 bases at V and 2 bases at J, with 6 bases between the two ends. Germline V gene data show CDR1 as MNHEY and CDR2 as SVGAGI. As DNA, the CDR3 is TGTGCCAGCAGTTACCAGGGGAACTATGGCTACACCTTC. This codes for CASSYQGNYGYTF.

The chain recombines TRBV7-3 with TRBJ1-1, with D unclear. Between the trimmed V and J ends, which lost 3 bases and 3 bases, there was a span of 5 bases. The germline gives CDR1 SGHTA, CDR2 FQGTGA. The CDR3 is made up of 12 amino acids. CDR3 nucleotides: TGTGCCAGCAGCTTTGGGGACACTGAAGCTTTCTTT. Translated, it gives CASSFGDTEAFF.

This clone was seen at least ten times. V gene TRBV5-4 combines with J gene TRBJ1-1, with TRBD1 matching over 7 bases. CDR3 length: 15 amino acids. V gave up 4 bases and J gave up 0 bases; unmatched junction bases: 6. CDR1 is SGHNT and CDR2 is YYREEE in the germline V gene (reference sequence). CDR3 protein: CASSRTDRMNTEAFF. The DNA for the CDR3 is TGTGCCAGCAGCCGAACGGACAGGATGAACACTGAAGCTTTCTTT.

The rearrangement links TRBV4-3 to TRBJ1-2; maybe TRBD1 (5 bases). Trimming stripped 0 bases from V and 4 bases from J, with 12 bases between. Germline assignment: CDR1 LGHNA and CDR2 YSLEER. The CDR3 loop spans 15 amino acids. The CDR3 loop is CASSQDQTVIYGYTF. In nucleotides, the CDR3 is TGCGCCAGCAGCCAAGATCAGACAGTTATCTATGGCTACACCTTC.

The sample holds a few counts of this clone. The chain uses TRBV11-2 and TRBJ2-2; weak D call: TRBD2 (6 bases). CDR1 and CDR2 from the germline V gene are SGHAT and FQNNGV. The CDR3 is 15 amino acids. Trimming cost V 5 bases and J 1 base, with 11 bases left between them. The CDR3 DNA sequence: TGTGCCAGCAGCCCGGTGCGGGGGAACACCGGGGAGCTGTTTTTT. Its protein is CASSPVRGNTGELFF.

This clone was detected only once. This rearrangement joins TRBV5-1 to TRBJ2-1; 8 positions agree with TRBD2. Germline CDR1 SGHRS, CDR2 YFSETQ. The CDR3 totals 14 residues. J was trimmed by 10 bases and V by 0 bases; bases with no gene match: 6. In DNA form, the CDR3 reads TGCGCCAGCAGCTTGGCGGGACTAGGAATGGAGCAGTTCTTC. Translation: CASSLAGLGMEQFF.

The rearrangement links TRBV28 to TRBJ2-7; 8 nucleotides align to TRBD2. The CDR3 has 14 residues. CDR1 is MDHEN, CDR2 SYDVKM, per germline. Losses at the gene ends were 4 bases for V and 9 bases for J; bases not matched to a gene: 11. The DNA of the CDR3 is TGTGCCAGCAGTTCGTTCGGACTAGCTTTTTTGCAGTACTTC. Its protein product is CASSSFGLAFLQYF. The complete variable domain, with remaining parts taken from reference TRBV28 and TRBJ2-7, reads DVKVTQSSRYLVKRTGEKVFLECVQDMDHENMFWYRQDPGLGLRLIYFSYDVKMKEKGDIPEGYSVSREKKERFSLILESASTNQTSMYLCASSSFGLAFLQYFGPGTRLTVT.

The chain recombines TRBV5-4 with TRBJ2-7; D gene ambiguous. CDR3 size: 11 residues. The V end lost 7 bases, the J end lost 2 bases, and 7 bases lay between the germline ends. Per germline, CDR1 SGHNT and CDR2 YYREEE (reference sequence). The CDR3 DNA is TGTGCCAGCGGGGAAACCTACGAGCAGTACTTC. This encodes CASGETYEQYF. Combining the CDR3 with reference TRBV5-4 and TRBJ2-7 gives the whole variable domain ETGVTQSPTHLIKTRGQQVTLRCSSQSGHNTVSWYQQALGQGPQFIFQYYREEENGRGNFPPRFSGLQFPNYSSELNVNALELDDSALYLCASGETYEQYFGPGTRLTVT.

This chain joins TRBV6-5 and TRBJ2-7; 13 bases fit TRBD2. Germline V gives CDR1 MNHEY, CDR2 SVGAGI. Germline trimming cut 7 bases from V and 4 bases from J; bases unmatched to any gene: 4. The length of the CDR3 is 14 residues. CDR3 amino acids: CASTRTSGSYEQYF. DNA for the CDR3: TGTGCCAGCACCAGGACTAGCGGGAGTTACGAGCAGTACTTC.

CDR3 bases: TGTGCCTGGGCGGACAGGGGAGGTCAGCCCCAGCATTTT. Amino acids: CAWADRGGQPQHF. J is TRBJ1-5 and V is TRBV30, with 9 nucleotides matching TRBD1. Germline V lookup: CDR1 GTSNPN, CDR2 SVGIG (reference sequence). This CDR3 has 13 amino acids. The V and J ends lost 5 bases and 6 bases, in that order; junction bases with no gene match: 5.

The chain carries TRBV28 and TRBJ1-1; TRBD1 aligns across 9 bases. CDR1 and CDR2 from the germline V gene are MDHEN and SYDVKM. This CDR3 spans 14 amino acids. Trimming removed 6 bases from V and 5 bases from J; junction bases left unmatched: 7. The CDR3 sequence: CASRATGGATEAFF. The CDR3 DNA follows: TGTGCCAGCAGGGCAACAGGGGGCGCGACTGAAGCTTTCTTT.

This clone was found once. J is TRBJ1-2 and V is TRBV10-2; 8 nucleotides line up with TRBD1. Trimming at V came to 8 bases and at J to 6 bases, leaving 8 bases not matched to a gene. This CDR3 contains 13 residues. Germline lookup yields CDR1 WSHSY and CDR2 SAAADI. The DNA for the CDR3 is TGCGCCAGCCAATCGACAGGGGATAATGGCTACACCTTC. It is translated as CASQSTGDNGYTF.

J is TRBJ2-7 and V is TRBV30; TRBD2 matches at 12 bases. This CDR3 has 11 residues. Losses at the gene ends were 5 bases for V and 7 bases for J; bases not matched to a gene: 0. Germline V gene sequence: CDR1 GTSNPN, CDR2 SVGIG (reference sequence). CDR3 loop: CAWGLAGEQYF. The CDR3 DNA reads TGTGCCTGGGGACTAGCGGGGGAGCAGTACTTC.

The gene calls are TRBV4-2 and TRBJ1-1; no clear D gene. Looked up from germline, CDR1 is LGHNA and CDR2 is YNFKEQ. Trimming pared 4 bases from V and 3 bases from J, leaving 12 bases between. The CDR3 runs to 14 residues. The CDR3 loop reads CASSRLGMDTEAFF. CDR3 nucleotides: TGTGCCAGCAGCCGACTGGGTATGGACACTGAAGCTTTCTTT.

The rearrangement joins TRBV28 to TRBJ2-3; 8 bases fit TRBD2. With 6 bases clipped from V and 4 bases from J, the junction kept 3 bases outside the gene matches. This CDR3 contains 13 residues. In germline, CDR1 is MDHEN, CDR2 SYDVKM. CDR3 protein: CASRGLVPDTQYF. Here the CDR3 DNA reads TGTGCCAGCAGGGGACTAGTGCCAGATACGCAGTATTTT.

This chain connects TRBV5-4 to TRBJ2-7; 9 bases are shared with TRBD1. Germline V lookup: CDR1 SGHNT, CDR2 YYREEE (reference sequence). V lost 6 bases, J lost 2 bases, and 3 bases stayed unmatched. The CDR3 runs to 13 residues. The CDR3 region has the DNA TGTGCCAGCAACCGGGACAGGGCCTACGAGCAGTACTTC. It specifies CASNRDRAYEQYF.

This clone was observed a few times. J is TRBJ2-7 and V is TRBV13; tentative D call: TRBD2 (6 bases). The CDR3 runs to 14 residues. Trimming took 1 base from V and 6 from J, leaving 13 bases between them. Germline-derived CDR1 and CDR2 are PRHDT and FYEKMQ (reference sequence). In DNA form, the CDR3 reads TGTGCCAGCAGCTTAGCTAGCGCATCCCGCGAGCAGTACTTC. Protein product: CASSLASASREQYF.

The CDR3 reads CASSLLFLSYEQYF. In nucleotides, the CDR3 is TGTGCCAGCAGCTTACTGTTTCTGTCCTACGAGCAGTACTTC. The J gene is TRBJ2-7, the V gene TRBV11-2; D call uncertain. CDR1 and CDR2 (germline): SGHAT, FQNNGV. The CDR3 has 14 amino acids. Trimming pared 2 bases from V and 1 base from J, leaving 9 bases between. The full variable domain, rest sourced from reference TRBV11-2 and TRBJ2-7, is EAGVAQSPRYKIIEKRQSVAFWCNPISGHATLYWYQQILGQGPKLLIQFQNNGVVDDSQLPKDRFSAERLKGVDSTLKIQPAKLEDSAVYLCASSLLFLSYEQYFGPGTRLTVT.

CDR3 nucleotides: TGTGCCAGCAGTAAAGGACAGGCGGCCCCCTCCTACGAGCAGTACTTC. Amino acids: CASSKGQAAPSYEQYF. J is TRBJ2-7 and V is TRBV28; 7 positions agree with TRBD1. The CDR3 sequence is 16 residues long. CDR1 and CDR2 (germline): MDHEN, SYDVKM. The ends lost 5 bases at V and 0 bases at J; junction bases unmatched: 10.

The rearrangement links TRBV18 to TRBJ1-3; D remains unclear. The CDR3 spans 15 residues. The V and J ends lost 5 bases and 0 bases respectively, with 11 bases between them. CDR1 KGHSH and CDR2 LQKENI come from the germline V gene. This CDR3 is CASSIEVYSGNTIYF. The DNA for the CDR3 is TGTGCCAGCTCAATAGAGGTCTACTCTGGAAACACCATATATTTT.

J is TRBJ1-5 and V is TRBV28; the D is unclear. CDR3 length: 14 residues. The germline V gene encodes CDR1 MDHEN and CDR2 SYDVKM. Trimming shortened V by 3 bases and J by 7 bases, and 13 bases separated the two germline ends. CDR3 sequence (DNA): TGTGCCAGCAGTTTGAACAGTCTCCCCCAGCCCCAGCATTTT. This codes for CASSLNSLPQPQHF.

The chain employs TRBV28 and TRBJ2-3; the D gene is possibly TRBD1 (5 bases). Germline CDR1 reads MDHEN; CDR2 reads SYDVKM. The length of the CDR3 is 14 residues. V was shortened by 7 bases and J by 2 bases, with 13 bases between the two germline ends. The CDR3 spells CASMDTHPTDTQYF. CDR3 DNA sequence: TGTGCCAGCATGGACACCCACCCCACAGATACGCAGTATTTT.

This chain joins TRBV18 and TRBJ2-3; TRBD2 matches at 11 bases. The CDR3 covers 16 residues. Germline CDR1 reads KGHSH; CDR2 reads LQKENI. With V trimmed by 5 bases and J by 3 bases, 7 bases remained unmatched. CDR3 amino acids: CASSSIAGGPTDTQYF. The CDR3 DNA is TGTGCCAGCTCATCTATAGCGGGAGGGCCTACAGATACGCAGTATTTT.

The genes are TRBV21-1 and TRBJ2-5; the DNA was not compared with TRBD2, the D call given in the table. TRBV21-1 is a recognized pseudogene. CDR3 length: 17 residues. This CDR3 is CASSKALLGGRGETQYF. The CDR3 coding sequence is TGTGCCAGCAGCAAAGCGCTGTTGGGGGGGCGCGGGGAGACCCAGTACTTC.